This entry lists 20 T cell receptor beta chains sequenced from one sample in a study of T cells in Graves' hyperthyroidism and ophthalmopathy. What was amplified from RNA transcripts were TCR beta CDR3 regions. When the TCR CDR3 underwent first-round RT-PCR, the HTBI primer set was used. Via MiXCR, TCRdb re-called the multiplex PCR reads, giving one row per CDR3 protein. The data show more than 500,000 distinct CDR3 sequences, just over 45% seen once. Sequenced material: peripheral blood or thyroid tissue (not recorded which). The source of these receptors is an adult woman with Graves' disease, either hyperthyroidism or ophthalmopathy (not recorded which).

This clonotype was recorded at least ten times. The rearrangement uses TRBV20-1 and TRBJ2-7; 10 positions match TRBD2. V lost 3 bases and J lost 6; bases outside the gene matches: 11. The CDR3 sequence is 15 residues long. Germline CDR1 and CDR2: DFQATT and SNEGSKA (reference sequence). The CDR3 DNA sequence: TGCAGTGCTAGGCGAGCGGGAGGGCCAGGGAGCGAGCAGTACTTC. It codes for CSARRAGGPGSEQYF.

V and J are TRBV20-1 and TRBJ1-5, with 8 bases that match TRBD1. CDR1 DFQATT and CDR2 SNEGSKA come from the germline V gene (reference sequence). This CDR3 has 16 amino acids. V shed 6 bases and J 6 bases; nucleotides not matched to a gene: 16. As DNA, the CDR3 is TGCAGTGCCCCGAGAGGGCAGGGGGCGCGAGGTCAGCCCCAGCATTTT. This codes for CSAPRGQGARGQPQHF.

The rearrangement joins TRBV6-5 to TRBJ2-7; D call uncertain. Per germline, CDR1 MNHEY and CDR2 SVGAGI. The CDR3 has 11 residues. Trimming left V 2 bases short and J 5 bases short, with 4 bases between. CDR3 in DNA: TGTGCCAGCAGTTACATTCACGAGCAGTACTTC. Encoded protein: CASSYIHEQYF.

The chain carries TRBV10-2 and TRBJ1-2; 7 bases agree with TRBD1. The CDR3 covers 14 residues. Germline V CDR1 and CDR2: WSHSY, SAAADI. V was pared by 5 bases and J by 7 bases, with 10 bases of the junction left unmatched. The CDR3 loop is CASSRWTGRPGYTF. In DNA, the CDR3 is TGCGCCAGCAGTCGATGGACAGGTCGGCCTGGCTACACCTTC.

The chain links TRBV5-6 to TRBJ2-5, with D perhaps TRBD1 (6 bases). Germline V lookup: CDR1 SGHDT, CDR2 YYEEEE. This CDR3 is 14 amino acids long. V was clipped by 4 bases and J by 3 bases, with 13 bases between them. CDR3 in DNA: TGTGCCAGCAGCCCGGGACAACTAGAAGAGACCCAGTACTTC. It specifies CASSPGQLEETQYF. Variable domain in full (rest from reference TRBV5-6 and TRBJ2-5): DAGVTQSPTHLIKTRGQQVTLRCSPKSGHDTVSWYQQALGQGPQFIFQYYEEEERQRGNFPDRFSGHQFPNYSSELNVNALLLGDSALYLCASSPGQLEETQYFGPGTRLLVL.

This clonotype was recorded a few times. The J gene is TRBJ1-2, the V gene TRBV7-2; TRBD1 might be the D (5 bases). This CDR3 is built from 14 residues. Trimming took off 6 bases at V and 7 bases at J, with 18 bases between the two ends. Germline CDR1 SGHTA, CDR2 FQGNSA. DNA of the CDR3: TGTGCCAGCAGGCCATTGGGGGGGATCTTTGGCTACACCTTC. Translated: CASRPLGGIFGYTF.

This clonotype was seen at least ten times. The chain links TRBV5-1 to TRBJ2-7, with 8 nucleotides matching TRBD2. The CDR3 contains 12 residues. Germline loops: CDR1 SGHRS, CDR2 YFSETQ. J lost 6 bases, V lost 6 bases, and 5 bases had no gene match. CDR3 residues: CASTPGGSEQYF. In DNA form, the CDR3 reads TGCGCCAGCACCCCGGGAGGGTCCGAGCAGTACTTC.

The chain joins TRBV9 to TRBJ1-3, with TRBD1 as a possible D gene (6 bases). Germline V gene lookup returns CDR1 SGDLS and CDR2 YYNGEE. This CDR3 spans 13 amino acids. V was cut by 7 bases and J by 2 bases, with 10 bases left in between. CDR3 amino acids: CASRGGTGNTIYF. The CDR3 DNA follows: TGTGCCAGCCGAGGGGGGACTGGAAACACCATATATTTT.

The gene calls are TRBV10-3 and TRBJ1-2; D unresolved. V lost 6 bases and J 6 bases, leaving 17 bases between the germline ends. The CDR3 totals 14 residues. Germline lookup yields CDR1 ENHRY and CDR2 SYGVKD. CDR3 sequence (DNA): TGTGCCATCAGCCCCTCGGGAGTGGAAGATGGCTACACCTTC. This codes for CAISPSGVEDGYTF.

This clonotype has at least ten counts. The chain's CDR3 is CASRSGTGLWEKLFF. DNA for the CDR3: TGTGCCAGCAGGAGCGGGACCGGCCTTTGGGAAAAACTGTTTTTT. This chain joins TRBV6-5 and TRBJ1-4; weak D call: TRBD1 (5 bases). V lost 6 bases, J lost 8 bases, and 19 bases lay in between. The germline CDR1 and CDR2 sequences are MNHEY and SVGAGI. The CDR3 extends over 15 amino acids.

This clonotype was observed a single time. The chain combines TRBV10-3 with TRBJ1-4, with 8 bases fitting TRBD1. The CDR3 extends over 15 amino acids. Looked up from germline, CDR1 is ENHRY and CDR2 is SYGVKD. Trimming removed 8 bases from V and 5 bases from J; junction bases left unmatched: 10. The CDR3 coding sequence is TGTGCCATCGGGGCAGGGGGCACCCCCAATGAAAAACTGTTTTTT. Translating gives CAIGAGGTPNEKLFF.

This clonotype occurred once. The rearrangement links TRBV10-3 to TRBJ2-5, with D perhaps matching TRBD2 (6 bases). Trimming left V 6 bases short and J 5 bases short, with 16 bases between. The germline V gene has CDR1 ENHRY and CDR2 SYGVKD. The CDR3 covers 14 residues. The DNA for the CDR3 is TGTGCCATCAGGGGGACTCCCACCGAGGAGACCCAGTACTTC. Its translation: CAIRGTPTEETQYF.

A remark on this clonotype: Its ends do not fully match the called genes, so a read error is possible. The chain combines TRBV5-1 with TRBJ1-5, with TRBD1 matching over 9 bases. CDR3 size: 16 residues. CDR1 and CDR2 (germline): SGHRS, YFSETQ. The CDR3 loop reads CASSLVRDRESQPQHF. The DNA of the CDR3 is TGTGCCAGCAGCTTGGTCCGGGACAGGGAAAGTCAGCCCCAGCATTTT. Based on the CDR3 plus reference TRBV5-1 and TRBJ1-5, the full variable domain is KAGVTQTPRYLIKTRGQQVTLSCSPISGHRSVSWYQQTPGQGLQFLFEYFSETQRNKGNFPGRFSGRQFSNSRSEMNVSTLELGDSALYLCASSLVRDRESQPQHFGDGTRLSIL.

The CDR3 bases are TGTGCCAGCAGTCTCGCCGGGACAGGGTGGTCATTCTTT. Its protein is CASSLAGTGWSFF. The chain employs TRBV6-1 and TRBJ1-1, with 9 bases that match TRBD1. V lost 5 bases, J lost 14 bases, and 12 bases stayed unmatched. This CDR3 contains 13 residues. Per germline, CDR1 MNHNS and CDR2 SASEGT.

The genes are TRBV20-1 and TRBJ2-7, with TRBD1 matching over 10 bases. Germline CDR1 reads DFQATT; CDR2 reads SNEGSKA (reference sequence). Trimming took 6 bases from V and 7 from J; bases not matched to a gene: 24. The CDR3 runs to 18 residues. CDR3 sequence (DNA): TGCAGTGCACAACTGACAGGGGGCCATCTAAGAGTTCGGAATGAGCAGTACTTC. This sequence encodes CSAQLTGGHLRVRNEQYF.

This clonotype was detected a few times. The junction departs from germline at one end; a sequencing error may be responsible. The chain carries TRBV7-3 and TRBJ2-5; 9 nucleotides match TRBD1. The CDR3 contains 15 residues. Germline V CDR1 and CDR2: SGHTA, FQGTGA. CDR3 DNA: TGTGCTAGCAGCAACCTCCGGGACAGGGAGGAGACCCAGTACTTC. Its protein is CASSNLRDREETQYF.

V is TRBV12-3 or TRBV12-4 and J is TRBJ2-5, with D unclear. This CDR3 is 12 amino acids long. V was pared by 8 bases and J by 0 bases, with 7 bases between. The CDR3 nucleotides are TGTGCCAGCTTACCCGACCAAGAGACCCAGTACTTC. As protein: CASLPDQETQYF.

This clonotype was recorded many times. The chain joins TRBV7-6 to TRBJ2-7; 13 nucleotides line up with TRBD2. The CDR3 is 16 amino acids. V was pared by 5 bases and J by 6 bases, with 10 bases of the junction left unmatched. CDR1 is SGHVS, CDR2 FNYEAQ, per germline. The DNA for the CDR3 is TGTGCCAGCAGCCTGGGGACTAGCGGGATCAAAGGCGAGCAGTACTTC. Translating it yields CASSLGTSGIKGEQYF.

This clonotype was recorded a few times. This rearrangement joins TRBV10-3 to TRBJ1-5; D is undetermined. Germline CDR1 is ENHRY and CDR2 is SYGVKD. The CDR3 is 14 amino acids. The V gene lost 4 bases and the J gene lost 0 bases, with 7 bases spanning the gap. The chain's CDR3 is CAISAVYSNQPQHF. CDR3 bases: TGTGCCATCAGTGCTGTTTATAGCAATCAGCCCCAGCATTTT.

This clonotype showed up just a few times. The V gene is TRBV29-1, the J gene TRBJ2-7, with D perhaps TRBD1 or TRBD2 (5 bases each). Germline CDR1 and CDR2: SQVTM and ANQGSEA. Trimming cost V 2 bases and J 2 bases, with 10 bases left between them. The CDR3 loop spans 13 amino acids. CDR3 in amino acids: CSVEFEGTYEQYF. For the CDR3, the DNA is TGCAGCGTTGAATTCGAGGGGACCTACGAGCAGTACTTC.